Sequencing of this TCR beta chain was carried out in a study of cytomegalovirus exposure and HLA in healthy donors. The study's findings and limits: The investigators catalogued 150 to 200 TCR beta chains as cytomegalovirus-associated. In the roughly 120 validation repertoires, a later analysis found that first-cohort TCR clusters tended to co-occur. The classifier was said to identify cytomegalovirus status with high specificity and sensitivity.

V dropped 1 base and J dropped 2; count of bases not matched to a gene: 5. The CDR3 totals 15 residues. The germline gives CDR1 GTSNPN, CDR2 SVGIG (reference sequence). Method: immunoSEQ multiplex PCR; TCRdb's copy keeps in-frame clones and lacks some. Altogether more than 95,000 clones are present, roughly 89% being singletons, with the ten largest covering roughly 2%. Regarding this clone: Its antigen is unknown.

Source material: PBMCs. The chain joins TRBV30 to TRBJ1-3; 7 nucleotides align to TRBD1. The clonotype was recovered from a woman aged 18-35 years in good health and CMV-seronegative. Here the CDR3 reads CAWSASGGTGNTIYF. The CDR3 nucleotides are TGTGCCTGGAGTGCGTCAGGGGGTACTGGAAACACCATATATTTT.